Below are 2 T cell receptor beta chains sequenced from a single sample in a study of shared clonotypes between healthy human individuals. The method was immunoSEQ multiplex PCR; TCRdb's version includes in-frame clones alone and lacks a portion of them. The data contain about 320,000 clones, around 87% of them singletons. Sequencing was carried out using memory CD8+ T cells sorted from blood. Subset here: CD45RO+ cells pooled with CCR7-negative TemRA cells. The receptors here all came from a man aged 18 to 35 in good health.

The chain uses TRBV10-1 and TRBJ2-7, with TRBD2 matching over 7 bases. The germline CDR1 and CDR2 sequences are WNHNN and SYGVQD (reference sequence). The V segment lost 3 bases and the J segment 2 bases; nucleotides outside the gene matches: 7. There are 15 residues in the CDR3. In DNA form, the CDR3 reads TGCGCCAGCAGTGATGGGCTAGCGGAACCCTACGAGCAGTACTTC. It translates to CASSDGLAEPYEQYF.

V gene TRBV7-9 combines with J gene TRBJ1-3; D gene ambiguous. This CDR3 region has 15 residues. The V and J ends lost 5 bases and 0 bases respectively, with 11 bases between them. CDR1 is SEHNR and CDR2 is FQNEAQ in the germline V gene (reference sequence). CDR3 protein: CASSPVGSSGNTIYF. The DNA for the CDR3 is TGTGCCAGCAGCCCAGTCGGGAGCTCTGGAAACACCATATATTTT. Filled out from reference TRBV7-9 and TRBJ1-3, the complete variable domain reads DTGVSQNPRHKITKRGQNVTFRCDPISEHNRLYWYRQTLGQGPEFLTYFQNEAQLEKSRLLSDRFSAERPKGSFSTLEIQRTEQGDSAMYLCASSPVGSSGNTIYFGEGSWLTVV.